One and the same sample provided the 20 T cell receptor beta chains below, sequenced in a study of shared clonotypes between healthy human individuals. Using immunoSEQ multiplex PCR, the repertoire was profiled, and TCRdb retains in-frame clones only, with some absent. The repertoire consists of a few million clones, with approximately 95% occurring once and the leading ten covering more than 0.1%. Specimen: naive CD4+ T cells sorted from blood. Subset given: CD45RA+ positively selected. These receptors originate from a man between 18 and 29 years old in good health.

J is TRBJ2-2 and V is TRBV29-1; D is unresolved. The CDR3 sequence is 13 residues long. Germline V CDR1 and CDR2: SQVTM, ANQGSEA. V was shortened by 2 bases and J by 2 bases, with 6 bases between the two germline ends. CDR3 protein: CSVENGNTGELFF. CDR3 DNA sequence: TGCAGCGTTGAAAACGGAAACACCGGGGAGCTGTTTTTT.

The chain is built from TRBV5-1 and TRBJ2-1; D perhaps matches TRBD2 (5 bases). V lost 0 bases, J lost 6 bases, and 13 bases lay in between. This CDR3 is built from 15 residues. The germline V gene has CDR1 SGHRS and CDR2 YFSETQ. The CDR3 here is CASSLAGTSSNEQFF. In DNA form, the CDR3 reads TGCGCCAGCAGCTTGGCCGGAACTAGTTCCAATGAGCAGTTCTTC. The full variable domain, in which reference TRBV5-1 and TRBJ2-1 provide the parts outside the CDR3, is KAGVTQTPRYLIKTRGQQVTLSCSPISGHRSVSWYQQTPGQGLQFLFEYFSETQRNKGNFPGRFSGRQFSNSRSEMNVSTLELGDSALYLCASSLAGTSSNEQFFGPGTRLTVL.

The chain recombines TRBV11-2 with TRBJ2-7; D may be TRBD2 (5 bases). The CDR3 extends over 16 amino acids. CDR1 SGHAT and CDR2 FQNNGV come from the germline V gene. V shed 0 bases and J shed 7 bases, with 19 bases lying between them. In nucleotides, the CDR3 is TGTGCCAGCAGCTTAGATCTAGCAATTACATCGGATGAGCAGTACTTC. Translated, it gives CASSLDLAITSDEQYF.

The chain links TRBV5-1 to TRBJ2-5, with 7 bases lining up with TRBD2. Trimming removed 3 bases from V and 3 bases from J; junction bases left unmatched: 5. CDR1 and CDR2 (germline): SGHRS, YFSETQ. The CDR3 is 14 residues long. The CDR3 DNA follows: TGCGCCAGCAGCTCCGGGGGGACGAAAGAGACCCAGTACTTC. It yields the protein CASSSGGTKETQYF.

The chain is built from TRBV6-1 and TRBJ1-1; D is possibly TRBD1 (6 bases). This CDR3 region has 16 residues. Trimming stripped 1 base from V and 0 bases from J, with 12 bases between. Per the germline V gene, CDR1 is MNHNS and CDR2 is SASEGT. CDR3 in amino acids: CASSEEGGGMNTEAFF. For the CDR3, the DNA is TGTGCCAGCAGTGAAGAGGGGGGTGGAATGAACACTGAAGCTTTCTTT.

The chain is built from TRBV7-9 and TRBJ2-5, with a possible D match to TRBD2 (6 bases). With 5 bases removed from V and 7 bases from J, the gap between germline ends came to 17 bases. There are 14 residues in the CDR3. Germline loops: CDR1 SEHNR, CDR2 FQNEAQ (reference sequence). CDR3 bases: TGTGCCAGCAGCCTAGGGACTGGCGAAGGGACCCAGTACTTC. Translation: CASSLGTGEGTQYF.

The rearrangement uses TRBV7-2 and TRBJ2-5, with 12 bases identical to TRBD2. The CDR3 length is 16 residues. J was trimmed by 4 bases and V by 1 base; bases with no gene match: 4. CDR1 is SGHTA and CDR2 is FQGNSA in the germline V gene. DNA for the CDR3: TGTGCCAGCAGCTTAGGAGCTAGCGGGGGGGCAGAGACCCAGTACTTC. Its translation: CASSLGASGGAETQYF.

Of note for this clone: The sample has other DNA sequences that encode this CDR3 too. This chain uses TRBV30 with TRBJ2-5; 9 positions agree with TRBD2. Germline CDR1 GTSNPN, CDR2 SVGIG (reference sequence). The CDR3 is 13 amino acids. The ends lost 1 base at V and 4 bases at J; junction bases unmatched: 1. Here the CDR3 reads CAWSGGLAETQYF. The CDR3 bases are TGTGCCTGGAGTGGGGGACTAGCAGAGACCCAGTACTTC.

Comments on this clone: The sample holds other DNA sequences that translate to the same CDR3. The chain has TRBV5-4 and TRBJ2-1, with TRBD1 identical over 10 bases. V was clipped by 4 bases and J by 1 base; unmatched bases: 2. Germline V gene lookup returns CDR1 SGHNT and CDR2 YYREEE (reference sequence). The CDR3 has 15 amino acids. The CDR3 here is CASSRDRGSYNEQFF. The CDR3 DNA follows: TGTGCCAGCAGCCGGGACAGGGGTTCCTACAATGAGCAGTTCTTC.

The chain combines TRBV28 with TRBJ2-7; TRBD1 agrees at 9 bases. The V segment lost 6 bases and the J segment 3 bases; nucleotides outside the gene matches: 6. Germline CDR1 and CDR2: MDHEN and SYDVKM. This CDR3 region has 14 residues. In DNA, the CDR3 is TGTGCCAGCAGCGTCGGGACAGGGATCTACGAGCAGTACTTC. The encoded protein is CASSVGTGIYEQYF.

Comments on this clone: The sample contains more than one DNA sequence encoding this CDR3. The chain is built from TRBV5-6 and TRBJ2-3; TRBD1 aligns across 9 bases. V was clipped by 4 bases and J by 5 bases; unmatched bases: 5. This CDR3 comprises 14 residues. The germline V gene encodes CDR1 SGHDT and CDR2 YYEEEE. DNA for the CDR3: TGTGCCAGCAGCCCCGACAGGGGGTTAGATACGCAGTATTTT. It specifies CASSPDRGLDTQYF. Full variable domain (outside the CDR3, taken from reference TRBV5-6 and TRBJ2-3): DAGVTQSPTHLIKTRGQQVTLRCSPKSGHDTVSWYQQALGQGPQFIFQYYEEEERQRGNFPDRFSGHQFPNYSSELNVNALLLGDSALYLCASSPDRGLDTQYFGPGTRLTVL.

This chain links TRBV7-2 with TRBJ2-3; TRBD2 is a possible D gene (6 bases). V dropped 1 base and J dropped 1 base, with 9 bases sitting between them. This CDR3 spans 15 amino acids. Germline V gene data show CDR1 as SGHTA and CDR2 as FQGNSA. DNA of the CDR3: TGTGCCAGCAGCTTAGAACTAGCCCGCACAGATACGCAGTATTTT. Encoded protein: CASSLELARTDTQYF.

This chain uses TRBV4-3 with TRBJ2-7; 8 bases line up with TRBD2. Germline V gives CDR1 LGHNA, CDR2 YSLEER. The CDR3 is 16 amino acids. With 0 bases clipped from V and 2 bases from J, the junction kept 6 bases outside the gene matches. The CDR3 bases are TGCGCCAGCAGCCAAGATATCACGGGAGGGCCCTACGAGCAGTACTTC. It codes for CASSQDITGGPYEQYF.

This chain joins TRBV18 and TRBJ2-7; tentative D call: TRBD1 (6 bases). From germline, CDR1 is KGHSH and CDR2 LQKENI. The CDR3 is 14 residues long. V was shortened by 0 bases and J by 7 bases, with 13 bases between the two germline ends. In nucleotides, the CDR3 is TGTGCCAGCTCACCACCAGGCAGGGGCGGTGAGCAGTACTTC. The encoded protein is CASSPPGRGGEQYF. Full variable domain (remainder filled in from reference TRBV18 and TRBJ2-7): NAGVMQNPRHLVRRRGQEARLRCSPMKGHSHVYWYRQLPEEGLKFMVYLQKENIIDESGMPKERFSAEFPKEGPSILRIQQVVRGDSAAYFCASSPPGRGGEQYFGPGTRLTVT.

The rearrangement uses TRBV19 and TRBJ1-1; D unclear. The CDR3 is 14 amino acids. Trimming shortened V by 5 bases and J by 1 base, and 11 bases separated the two germline ends. Germline CDR1 reads LNHDA; CDR2 reads SQIVND (reference sequence). CDR3 residues: CASSAKTRNTEAFF. In DNA, the CDR3 is TGTGCCAGTAGTGCTAAGACACGGAACACTGAAGCTTTCTTT.

This chain connects TRBV5-6 to TRBJ1-6; the D gene is possibly TRBD1 (6 bases). The V gene's germline CDR1 is SGHDT and CDR2 YYEEEE. The CDR3 length is 18 residues. Trimming stripped 4 bases from V and 9 bases from J, with 26 bases between. The CDR3 DNA reads TGTGCCAGCAGCCCCCGGGCTCCCATTCGGGGGCTCGGTTCACCCCTCCACTTT. It is translated as CASSPRAPIRGLGSPLHF.

The chain carries TRBV12-5 and TRBJ2-5; a weak D match, TRBD1 (5 bases). V gave up 6 bases and J gave up 1 base, with 9 bases separating them. Germline V gene sequence: CDR1 LGHNT, CDR2 FRNRAP. The CDR3 has 13 amino acids. The CDR3 coding sequence is TGTGCTAGTGGCTTAGACAGCCAAGAGACCCAGTACTTC. It is translated as CASGLDSQETQYF.

This sequence joins TRBV30 and TRBJ2-3, with D perhaps matching TRBD1 (6 bases). The germline V gene has CDR1 GTSNPN and CDR2 SVGIG (reference sequence). V lost 2 bases, J lost 2 bases, and 17 bases lay in between. The CDR3 runs 16 residues. CDR3 bases: TGTGCCTGGAGTCCCCGTCGGACAGCACTCACAGATACGCAGTATTTT. As protein: CAWSPRRTALTDTQYF. Supplemented by reference TRBV30 and TRBJ2-3, the full variable domain reads SQTIHQWPATLVQPVGSPLSLECTVEGTSNPNLYWYRQAAGRGLQLLFYSVGIGQISSEVPQNLSASRPQDRQFILSSKKLLLSDSGFYLCAWSPRRTALTDTQYFGPGTRLTVL.

The chain combines TRBV25-1 with TRBJ2-7; 7 positions match TRBD1. The CDR3 has 16 amino acids. Trimming took 1 base from V and 4 from J; bases not matched to a gene: 10. Germline-derived CDR1 and CDR2 are MGHDK and SYGVNS. CDR3 sequence (DNA): TGTGCCAGCAGTGAATCAGGACAGGTTGGTATGTACGAGCAGTACTTC. Its protein product is CASSESGQVGMYEQYF.

The rearrangement joins TRBV6-1 to TRBJ1-3; TRBD1 matches 7 bases. The CDR3 runs to 15 residues. Germline V gene lookup returns CDR1 MNHNS and CDR2 SASEGT. Trimming removed 3 bases from V and 2 bases from J; junction bases left unmatched: 4. CDR3 amino acids: CASSEGDRAGNTIYF. For the CDR3, the DNA is TGTGCCAGCAGTGAGGGAGACAGGGCTGGAAACACCATATATTTT.